This T cell receptor (beta chain) was retrieved from a study of CD8 T cells in Susac syndrome. V gave up 1 base and J gave up 0 bases; unmatched junction bases: 3. Germline CDR1 reads SQVTM; CDR2 reads ANQGSEA. CDR3 length: 15 residues. RNA amounts of about 0.5 to 1 ug underwent reverse transcription with random hexamers. TCRdb recomputed calls from the immunoSEQ multiplex PCR reads with MiXCR, one row per CDR3 protein. The table includes around 62,000 distinct CDR3 sequences, approximately 92% detected once. The sequenced sample was CD8+ T cells from PBMCs. The chain couples TRBV29-1 to TRBJ2-7, with 10 nucleotides matching TRBD1. The TCR sequence derives from a human donor in good health. CDR3 amino acids: CSVEVWDRGSYEQYF. The CDR3 nucleotides read TGCAGCGTTGAAGTCTGGGACAGGGGCTCCTACGAGCAGTACTTC.